Each of the 24 T cell receptor beta chains below was sequenced from the same sample in a study of a mutant IDH1 vaccine in newly diagnosed glioma. Sequenced by immunoSEQ multiplex PCR; TCRdb stores in-frame clones only, minus some. Among approximately 54,000 clones listed, roughly 80% were seen once. The time point: baseline, week 1 (first vaccination visit). Treatment specified: pre-vaccination baseline after standard-of-care therapy. The sample in question was PBMCs, obtained from a glioma patient treated with radiotherapy, temozolomide or both. The receptors originated from a young man with glioma.

The chain is built from TRBV6-5 and TRBJ1-1; 7 bases agree with TRBD1. J was trimmed by 10 bases and V by 6 bases; bases with no gene match: 8. The CDR3 runs to 12 residues. Germline CDR1 reads MNHEY; CDR2 reads SVGAGI. CDR3 DNA: TGTGCCAGCAGGGGACAGTCTCCGGGAGCTTTCTTT. Its translation: CASRGQSPGAFF.

The genes are TRBV5-1 and TRBJ2-7; perhaps TRBD2 as D (5 bases). This CDR3 has 15 amino acids. The V end lost 3 bases, the J end lost 3 bases, and 16 bases lay between the germline ends. Germline loops: CDR1 SGHRS, CDR2 YFSETQ. DNA of the CDR3: TGCGCCAGCAGCTCGAATAGCCCGGGAATCTACGAGCAGTACTTC. Translating gives CASSSNSPGIYEQYF.

J is TRBJ2-1 and V is TRBV7-9, with TRBD2 identical over 7 bases. The CDR3 contains 16 residues. CDR1 and CDR2 from the germline V gene are SEHNR and FQNEAQ (reference sequence). The J segment lost 5 bases and the V segment lost 0 bases, leaving 7 bases of the junction unmatched. CDR3 residues: CASSLAWGGTDNEQFF. The CDR3 region has the DNA TGTGCCAGCAGCTTAGCGTGGGGGGGAACGGACAATGAGCAGTTCTTC.

The genes are TRBV7-2 and TRBJ2-2, with D perhaps matching TRBD1 (6 bases). CDR1 and CDR2 from the germline V gene are SGHTA and FQGNSA. V gave up 5 bases and J gave up 7 bases, with 14 bases separating them. This CDR3 is 14 amino acids long. CDR3 coding DNA: TGTGCCAGCAGCAACACAGGGATAAGCGGGGAGCTGTTTTTT. The encoded protein is CASSNTGISGELFF.

This rearrangement joins TRBV7-9 to TRBJ2-1; 11 bases are shared with TRBD2. Germline lookup yields CDR1 SEHNR and CDR2 FQNEAQ (reference sequence). V gave up 5 bases and J gave up 0 bases; unmatched junction bases: 6. This CDR3 region has 17 residues. CDR3 in amino acids: CASSPRTSGSSYNEQFF. The CDR3 nucleotides are TGTGCCAGCAGCCCTCGGACTAGCGGGTCCTCCTACAATGAGCAGTTCTTC.

The V call is TRBV6-1, the J call TRBJ2-6; possible D gene TRBD2, 6 bases. The CDR3 has 17 residues. V shed 4 bases and J shed 0 bases, with 13 bases lying between them. Germline V gene data show CDR1 as MNHNS and CDR2 as SASEGT. The CDR3 loop is CASSGAGSISGANVLTF. For the CDR3, the DNA is TGTGCCAGCAGTGGAGCGGGCTCAATCTCTGGGGCCAACGTCCTGACTTTC.

The chain carries TRBV29-1 and TRBJ2-5; D is uncertain. In germline, CDR1 is SQVTM, CDR2 ANQGSEA. Trimming took 5 bases from V and 5 from J, leaving 6 bases between them. This CDR3 comprises 10 residues. The CDR3 bases are TGCAGCGTTTTTCGGGAGACCCAGTACTTC. It translates to CSVFRETQYF.

The gene calls are TRBV14 and TRBJ1-1, with a weak D call TRBD1 (6 bases). Per the germline V gene, CDR1 is SGHDN and CDR2 is FVKESK. CDR3 length: 14 residues. The V and J ends lost 3 bases and 7 bases respectively, with 15 bases between them. In nucleotides, the CDR3 is TGTGCCAGCAGCCAGGCAGGGGACCGCTTTGAAGCTTTCTTT. This encodes CASSQAGDRFEAFF.

The V call is TRBV4-3, the J call TRBJ2-7; 9 bases are shared with TRBD2. The V segment lost 0 bases and the J segment 3 bases; nucleotides outside the gene matches: 3. CDR1 is LGHNA, CDR2 YSLEER, per germline. The CDR3 is 15 amino acids. The CDR3 region has the DNA TGCGCCAGCAGCCAAGAGGCTAGCGGGATCTACGAGCAGTACTTC. It yields the protein CASSQEASGIYEQYF.

V gene TRBV6-5 combines with J gene TRBJ1-5, with a weak D call TRBD1 (6 bases). Germline CDR1 is MNHEY and CDR2 is SVGAGI. V lost 6 bases, J lost 2 bases, and 14 bases lay in between. The CDR3 extends over 15 amino acids. The CDR3 DNA follows: TGTGCCAGCAGCTTCGACAGGTTTGGCAATCAGCCCCAGCATTTT. Its translation: CASSFDRFGNQPQHF.

The V gene is TRBV4-1, the J gene TRBJ1-5; 9 bases line up with TRBD1. CDR3 length: 15 amino acids. Germline V gene lookup returns CDR1 MGHRA and CDR2 YSYEKL. Trimming cost V 0 bases and J 4 bases; bases outside gene matches: 1. CDR3 nucleotides: TGCGCCAGCAGCCAAGAGGGGACAGGGAATCAGCCCCAGCATTTT. As protein: CASSQEGTGNQPQHF.

For this clone: Sequence at one end of the junction differs from germline and may be a read error. This chain links TRBV19 with TRBJ1-6, with TRBD1 matching 7 bases. Germline V gene data show CDR1 as LNHDA and CDR2 as SQIVND (reference sequence). The length of the CDR3 is 16 residues. CDR3 sequence reads: CASRIDGTVDNSPLHF. CDR3 coding DNA: TGTGCCAGTAGAATAGACGGGACAGTCGATAATTCACCCCTCCACTTT.

The chain combines TRBV10-3 with TRBJ2-5; TRBD2 matches 9 bases. Germline CDR1 and CDR2: ENHRY and SYGVKD. This CDR3 is 15 amino acids long. Germline trimming cut 6 bases from V and 3 bases from J; bases unmatched to any gene: 8. The CDR3 protein is CAISTPTSGKETQYF. In nucleotides, the CDR3 is TGTGCCATCAGCACCCCGACTAGCGGAAAAGAGACCCAGTACTTC.

V and J are TRBV7-9 and TRBJ2-5; a weak D match, TRBD1 (5 bases). The CDR3 extends over 15 amino acids. CDR1 SEHNR and CDR2 FQNEAQ come from the germline V gene (reference sequence). V was pared by 0 bases and J by 1 base, with 9 bases between. The CDR3 loop is CASSLAGHFQETQYF. CDR3 bases: TGTGCCAGCAGCTTAGCAGGACACTTCCAAGAGACCCAGTACTTC.

This sequence joins TRBV19 and TRBJ2-5; no clear D. The germline V and J ends were trimmed by 1 base and 4 bases, with 10 bases remaining between them. Germline V lookup: CDR1 LNHDA, CDR2 SQIVND (reference sequence). The CDR3 is 14 amino acids. The CDR3 nucleotides are TGTGCCAGTAGTATAGCCGCAGGTAGAGAGACCCAGTACTTC. Encoded protein: CASSIAAGRETQYF.

The chain has TRBV27 and TRBJ2-7, with D uncertain. The germline CDR1 and CDR2 sequences are MNHEY and SMNVEV (reference sequence). Deletions cut 6 bases from V and 4 bases from J, with 10 bases between. The CDR3 sequence is 12 residues long. CDR3 loop: CASSSSHYEQYF. The DNA for the CDR3 is TGTGCCAGCAGCTCCTCTCATTACGAGCAGTACTTC.

The genes are TRBV18 and TRBJ2-2; D not certain. Deletions cut 1 base from V and 1 base from J, with 4 bases between. The CDR3 is 14 residues long. The V gene's germline CDR1 is KGHSH and CDR2 LQKENI. The CDR3 loop reads CASSPQKNTGELFF. Here the CDR3 DNA reads TGTGCCAGCTCACCACAAAAGAACACCGGGGAGCTGTTTTTT.

The chain combines TRBV27 with TRBJ1-1; D perhaps matches TRBD1 (6 bases). This CDR3 is built from 15 residues. Germline lookup yields CDR1 MNHEY and CDR2 SMNVEV (reference sequence). V gave up 0 bases and J gave up 4 bases, with 12 bases separating them. CDR3 in DNA: TGTGCCAGCAGTTTATCGCCGGGGGCAGCCACTGAAGCTTTCTTT. Its protein is CASSLSPGAATEAFF.

The chain employs TRBV6-5 and TRBJ2-3, with 7 bases matching TRBD2. Germline CDR1 is MNHEY and CDR2 is SVGAGI. The CDR3 has 12 residues. Germline trimming cut 4 bases from V and 8 bases from J; bases unmatched to any gene: 3. CDR3: CASSLGGVTQYF. The CDR3 nucleotides are TGTGCCAGCAGTTTGGGAGGGGTTACGCAGTATTTT.

The chain couples TRBV20-1 to TRBJ1-1; TRBD1 aligns across 8 bases. Germline V gene lookup returns CDR1 DFQATT and CDR2 SNEGSKA (reference sequence). This CDR3 contains 11 residues. With 7 bases clipped from V and 5 bases from J, the junction kept 3 bases outside the gene matches. DNA for the CDR3: TGCAGTGTCGGGGACAGGACTGAAGCTTTCTTT. Translating gives CSVGDRTEAFF.

The J gene is TRBJ2-7, the V gene TRBV28; perhaps TRBD1 as D (6 bases). The CDR3 has 14 amino acids. With 8 bases removed from V and 2 bases from J, the gap between germline ends came to 16 bases. CDR1 MDHEN and CDR2 SYDVKM come from the germline V gene. The CDR3 sequence: CASGQHKWPYEQYF. The CDR3, as DNA: TGTGCCAGCGGACAGCACAAGTGGCCCTACGAGCAGTACTTC.

The count of this clone is one. This chain links TRBV2 with TRBJ1-5; no clear D gene. The V gene's germline CDR1 is SNHLY and CDR2 FYNNEI. Trimming removed 5 bases at V and 2 bases at J, with 7 bases between. The CDR3 consists of 13 residues. CDR3 sequence (DNA): TGTGCCAGCAGTTCAGTTGGCAATCAGCCCCAGCATTTT. Encoded protein: CASSSVGNQPQHF.

The gene calls are TRBV4-1 and TRBJ2-1, with 14 bases identical to TRBD2. CDR1 MGHRA and CDR2 YSYEKL come from the germline V gene. CDR3 length: 18 amino acids. V was clipped by 1 base and J by 4 bases; unmatched bases: 6. CDR3 DNA: TGCGCCAGCAGCCAAGGACTAGCGGGAGGGCCCACTTACAATGAGCAGTTCTTC. Its translation is CASSQGLAGGPTYNEQFF.

The chain recombines TRBV5-4 with TRBJ1-6; 7 bases align to TRBD1. The CDR3 sequence is 14 residues long. Per the germline V gene, CDR1 is SGHNT and CDR2 is YYREEE (reference sequence). The V gene end was trimmed by 1 base and the J gene end by 7 bases; junction bases not matched to a gene: 2. The CDR3 DNA reads TGTGCCAGCAGCTTGACAGGGGAGAATTCACCCCTCCACTTT. This codes for CASSLTGENSPLHF.